Below, one T cell receptor (beta chain) is given with its context. Its antigen is as yet unknown. This sample is part of a study of T cell responses to AZD1222 COVID-19 vaccine. The V gene lost 6 bases and the J gene lost 6 bases, with 15 bases spanning the gap. The CDR3 is 14 amino acids. Germline V gene sequence: CDR1 LNHDA, CDR2 SQIVND (reference sequence). Regarding the study as a whole: Clonal diversity was possibly underestimated; the donors were predominantly white British and more often female. Unmutated variant regions are reportedly targeted by nearly half of spike-specific TCRs.

The method was immunoSEQ multiplex PCR; TCRdb's version includes in-frame clones alone and lacks a portion of them. The sample includes approximately 44,000 clones, over 70% of them seen just once. The source is an adult in good health. Source: peripheral blood, taken on day 0 of AZD1222 vaccination. The chain is built from TRBV19 and TRBJ1-5; weak D call: TRBD1 (5 bases). The CDR3 protein is CASSNSGTPQPQHF. The CDR3 bases are TGTGCCAGTAGCAACTCCGGGACGCCTCAGCCCCAGCATTTT.